These 21 T cell receptor beta chains were sequenced from one sample in a study of beta chain features in type 1 diabetes. Study observations and caveats: There was a moderate but significant shortening of TCRB CDR3s in all four CD4+ subsets of Type 1 diabetes patients.

Reverse transcription of all isolated RNA meant that expressed TCRB transcripts were sequenced. Sequencing used immunoSEQ multiplex PCR; TCRdb keeps in-frame clones, though not all of them. The sample lists approximately 170,000 clones; 7.5% to 8.5% were seen once. These TCRs' antigens remain unknown. The source material was central memory CD4+ T cells from blood. These receptors came from a man in his late teens or twenties with type 1 diabetes.

This clone was seen a handful of times. J is TRBJ1-5 and V is TRBV15; a weak D match, TRBD1 (6 bases). V was cut by 5 bases and J by 0 bases, with 11 bases left in between. CDR1 and CDR2 from the germline V gene are LNHNV and YYDKDF (reference sequence). The CDR3 consists of 15 residues. CDR3 sequence (DNA): TGTGCCACCAGCTCAAGGGACAATAGCAATCAGCCCCAGCATTTT. Amino acid sequence: CATSSRDNSNQPQHF.

The chain uses TRBV18 and TRBJ2-7, with 10 positions matching TRBD2. V gave up 4 bases and J gave up 2 bases; unmatched junction bases: 5. The CDR3 consists of 15 residues. CDR1 and CDR2 (germline): KGHSH, LQKENI. CDR3 sequence: CASSLRLAGTYEQYF. CDR3 nucleotides: TGTGCCAGCTCACTAAGACTAGCGGGCACCTACGAGCAGTACTTC.

Here the CDR3 DNA reads TGTGCCAGTACCCGGCGTGGGCAGGGCACTGAAGCTTTCTTT. Protein product: CASTRRGQGTEAFF. J is TRBJ1-1 and V is TRBV19; perhaps TRBD1 as D (5 bases). The CDR3 is 14 residues long. V shed 7 bases and J shed 4 bases, with 16 bases lying between them. Germline CDR1 reads LNHDA; CDR2 reads SQIVND (reference sequence).

This clone has only a few counts. The genes are TRBV25-1 and TRBJ1-4, with D possibly being TRBD1 (6 bases). Per germline, CDR1 MGHDK and CDR2 SYGVNS. The CDR3 length is 16 residues. The V end lost 2 bases, the J end lost 0 bases, and 10 bases lay between the germline ends. CDR3: CASSEGAGATNEKLFF. The CDR3 DNA is TGTGCCAGCAGTGAAGGCGCAGGGGCAACTAATGAAAAACTGTTTTTT.

The gene calls are TRBV6-6 and TRBJ2-7; 7 bases are shared with TRBD2. CDR3 length: 16 residues. V lost 6 bases to trimming and J lost 6 bases; unmatched junction nucleotides: 17. The germline gives CDR1 MNHNY, CDR2 SVGAGI (reference sequence). CDR3 sequence reads: CASRILAGTISGEQYF. DNA for the CDR3: TGTGCCAGCAGAATACTAGCCGGGACTATCTCTGGCGAGCAGTACTTC.

The V gene is TRBV29-1, the J gene TRBJ2-4; TRBD2 matches at 11 bases. Germline lookup yields CDR1 SQVTM and CDR2 ANQGSEA. With V trimmed by 6 bases and J by 3 bases, 7 bases remained unmatched. The CDR3 is 15 amino acids. Written as DNA, the CDR3 is TGCAGCGTGGCCGGGACTAGCGGATACAAAAACATTCAGTACTTC. Protein product: CSVAGTSGYKNIQYF.

V is TRBV5-6 and J is TRBJ1-2; 8 nucleotides line up with TRBD1. The germline gives CDR1 SGHDT, CDR2 YYEEEE. The V segment lost 3 bases and the J segment 7 bases; nucleotides outside the gene matches: 8. The CDR3 is made up of 14 amino acids. CDR3 amino acids: CASSWTGFEAGYTF. The CDR3 coding sequence is TGTGCCAGCAGCTGGACAGGGTTTGAAGCTGGCTACACCTTC.

This clone occurred a few times. The V call is TRBV10-2, the J call TRBJ1-1, with 7 bases matching TRBD1. Germline-derived CDR1 and CDR2 are WSHSY and SAAADI. This CDR3 has 13 residues. Germline trimming cut 9 bases from V and 4 bases from J; bases unmatched to any gene: 8. The CDR3, as DNA: TGCGCCAGTGGACCTCAGGGGGGCACTGAAGCTTTCTTT. It translates to CASGPQGGTEAFF.

The genes are TRBV30 and TRBJ1-2; D might be TRBD1 (5 bases). V lost 3 bases and J 3 bases, leaving 14 bases between the germline ends. In germline, CDR1 is GTSNPN, CDR2 SVGIG (reference sequence). The CDR3 covers 14 residues. CDR3 DNA: TGTGCCTGGAGGTTCCCCGGGGGGTACTATGGCTACACCTTC. Translation: CAWRFPGGYYGYTF.

V is TRBV7-9 and J is TRBJ1-2; D gene unclear. This CDR3 comprises 12 residues. V lost 5 bases, J lost 8 bases, and 12 bases lay in between. Germline V gene data show CDR1 as SEHNR and CDR2 as FQNEAQ (reference sequence). This CDR3 is CASSPRAEGYTF. The CDR3 nucleotides read TGTGCCAGCAGCCCCCGAGCTGAGGGCTACACCTTC.

This clone was observed a few times. The J gene is TRBJ1-2, the V gene TRBV30, with a weak D call TRBD1 (6 bases). V gave up 3 bases and J gave up 3 bases, with 11 bases separating them. Germline CDR1 and CDR2: GTSNPN and SVGIG (reference sequence). The CDR3 sequence is 13 residues long. The CDR3 DNA reads as TGTGCCTGGAGCTCATACAGGGACTATGGCTACACCTTC. Protein product: CAWSSYRDYGYTF.

This clone was detected only a few times. The chain couples TRBV29-1 to TRBJ1-1; no clear D. This CDR3 region has 12 residues. Germline V lookup: CDR1 SQVTM, CDR2 ANQGSEA. Trimming left V 1 base short and J 8 bases short, with 11 bases between. CDR3 residues: CSVEGGISEAFF. The CDR3 DNA is TGCAGCGTTGAAGGAGGCATTTCGGAAGCTTTCTTT.

This chain links TRBV19 with TRBJ1-5, with a weak D call TRBD1 (5 bases). The CDR3 spans 16 residues. Germline CDR1 and CDR2: LNHDA and SQIVND (reference sequence). Trimming shortened V by 8 bases and J by 2 bases, and 19 bases separated the two germline ends. CDR3 residues: CASSNGGSRGNQPQHF. The CDR3 DNA sequence: TGTGCCAGTTCTAACGGGGGGAGTAGGGGCAATCAGCCCCAGCATTTT.

The J gene is TRBJ2-3, the V gene TRBV5-4, with 7 bases identical to TRBD2. Germline values: CDR1 SGHNT, CDR2 YYREEE (reference sequence). The V and J ends lost 2 bases and 5 bases, in that order; junction bases with no gene match: 2. This CDR3 contains 13 residues. This CDR3 is CASSLGREDTQYF. Here the CDR3 DNA reads TGTGCCAGCAGCTTAGGGAGGGAAGATACGCAGTATTTT.

This clone was counted only a few times. This chain links TRBV4-1 with TRBJ2-3; weak D call: TRBD2 (5 bases). Trimming removed 3 bases at V and 5 bases at J, with 12 bases between. The V gene's germline CDR1 is MGHRA and CDR2 YSYEKL. The CDR3 runs to 14 residues. The CDR3 here is CASSQRTGGDTQYF. CDR3 in DNA: TGCGCCAGCAGCCAGCGCACCGGAGGAGATACGCAGTATTTT.

This clone occurred a few times. The gene calls are TRBV9 and TRBJ2-3; 7 bases are a match to TRBD1. CDR1 and CDR2 (germline): SGDLS, YYNGEE. The CDR3 loop spans 17 amino acids. V gave up 0 bases and J gave up 1 base; unmatched junction bases: 8. The CDR3 protein is CASSVGGSGTGTDTQYF. DNA of the CDR3: TGTGCCAGCAGCGTAGGGGGGTCCGGGACAGGCACAGATACGCAGTATTTT.

In this sample, this clone turned up a few times. The gene calls are TRBV9 and TRBJ2-7; weak D call: TRBD2 (6 bases). From germline, CDR1 is SGDLS and CDR2 YYNGEE. CDR3 length equals 16 residues. V was pared by 3 bases and J by 5 bases, with 21 bases between. CDR3 loop: CASSETPTGSGNEQYF. CDR3 nucleotide sequence: TGTGCCAGCAGCGAGACCCCCACCGGGAGTGGAAACGAGCAGTACTTC. The variable domain in full, with the rest retrieved from reference TRBV9 and TRBJ2-7, is DSGVTQTPKHLITATGQRVTLRCSPRSGDLSVYWYQQSLDQGLQFLIQYYNGEERAKGNILERFSAQQFPDLHSELNLSSLELGDSALYFCASSETPTGSGNEQYFGPGTRLTVT.

This clone has just a few counts. The J gene is TRBJ2-1, the V gene TRBV7-2; no definite D call. The CDR3 has 14 residues. The germline V gene encodes CDR1 SGHTA and CDR2 FQGNSA. Trimming left V 1 base short and J 0 bases short, with 4 bases between. CDR3 in amino acids: CASSLESSYNEQFF. Here the CDR3 DNA reads TGTGCCAGCAGCTTAGAGAGCTCCTACAATGAGCAGTTCTTC.

The V gene is TRBV28, the J gene TRBJ1-2; 7 positions agree with TRBD1. Germline CDR1 is MDHEN and CDR2 is SYDVKM. V dropped 7 bases and J dropped 2; count of bases not matched to a gene: 7. The CDR3 has 14 residues. The CDR3 DNA reads as TGTGCCAGCATCCCCCCGGGACAGAACTATGGCTACACCTTC. Translating it yields CASIPPGQNYGYTF.

A word on this clone: The same CDR3 also results from other DNA sequences found in this sample. The chain couples TRBV28 to TRBJ1-4; tentative D call: TRBD1 (6 bases). The CDR3 length is 14 residues. Germline V CDR1 and CDR2: MDHEN, SYDVKM. V shed 9 bases and J shed 1 base, with 12 bases lying between them. In DNA, the CDR3 is TGTGCCAGTAGCCAACAGGGAACTAATGAAAAACTGTTTTTT. This codes for CASSQQGTNEKLFF.

There are a few counts of this clone. CDR3 protein: CASSLFRTGGEQYF. In nucleotides, the CDR3 is TGTGCCAGCAGTTTGTTCAGGACAGGGGGCGAGCAGTACTTC. J is TRBJ2-5 and V is TRBV27; TRBD1 matches at 10 bases. Judging by the DNA end, TRBJ2-7 fits better; the J call may be wrong. In germline, CDR1 is MNHEY, CDR2 SMNVEV (reference sequence). The CDR3 extends over 14 amino acids.